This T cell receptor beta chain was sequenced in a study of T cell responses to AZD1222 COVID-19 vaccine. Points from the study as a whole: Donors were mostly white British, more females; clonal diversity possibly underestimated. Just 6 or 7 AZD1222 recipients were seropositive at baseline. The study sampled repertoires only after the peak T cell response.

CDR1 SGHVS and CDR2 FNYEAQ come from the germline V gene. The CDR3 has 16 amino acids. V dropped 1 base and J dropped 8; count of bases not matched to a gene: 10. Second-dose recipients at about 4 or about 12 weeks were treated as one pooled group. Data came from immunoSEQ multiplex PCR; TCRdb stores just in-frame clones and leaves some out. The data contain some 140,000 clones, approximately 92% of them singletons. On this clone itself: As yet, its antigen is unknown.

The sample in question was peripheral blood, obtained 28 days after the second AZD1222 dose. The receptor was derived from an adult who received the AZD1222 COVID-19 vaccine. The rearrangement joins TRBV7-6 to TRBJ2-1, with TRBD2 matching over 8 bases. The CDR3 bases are TGTGCCAGCAGCTTAGAGCTAGCGGGCGGTGGCGATGAGCAGTTCTTC. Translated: CASSLELAGGGDEQFF. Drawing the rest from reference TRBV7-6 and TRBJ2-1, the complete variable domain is GAGVSQSPRYKVTKRGQDVALRCDPISGHVSLYWYRQALGQGPEFLTYFNYEAQQDKSGLPNDRFSAERPEGSISTLTIQRTEQRDSAMYRCASSLELAGGGDEQFFGPGTRLTVL.